This paragraph reports one TCR beta chain. Its specificity is unknown. The data are from a study of cytomegalovirus exposure and HLA in healthy donors. Study-wide points: In a later analysis, compared with equally common non-associated chains, HLA-associated beta chains were more expanded. Solely CMV serostatus was available to characterize immune exposure.

CDR1 MDHEN and CDR2 SYDVKM come from the germline V gene. The germline V and J ends were trimmed by 3 bases and 4 bases, with 12 bases remaining between them. This CDR3 is built from 15 residues. The PCR was carried out with 60 Vbeta primers and 13 Jbeta primers. Data came from immunoSEQ multiplex PCR; TCRdb stores just in-frame clones and leaves some out. The table has some 150,000 clones, almost 85% seen once; the top ten hold more than 2.5%. Sequenced: PBMCs. This receptor was taken from a man aged 18 to 30 in good health and CMV-seropositive. The chain links TRBV28 to TRBJ2-2; D might be TRBD1 (6 bases). The CDR3 loop is CASSFLRGGTGELFF. CDR3 coding DNA: TGTGCCAGCAGTTTCCTCAGGGGTGGCACCGGGGAGCTGTTTTTT.